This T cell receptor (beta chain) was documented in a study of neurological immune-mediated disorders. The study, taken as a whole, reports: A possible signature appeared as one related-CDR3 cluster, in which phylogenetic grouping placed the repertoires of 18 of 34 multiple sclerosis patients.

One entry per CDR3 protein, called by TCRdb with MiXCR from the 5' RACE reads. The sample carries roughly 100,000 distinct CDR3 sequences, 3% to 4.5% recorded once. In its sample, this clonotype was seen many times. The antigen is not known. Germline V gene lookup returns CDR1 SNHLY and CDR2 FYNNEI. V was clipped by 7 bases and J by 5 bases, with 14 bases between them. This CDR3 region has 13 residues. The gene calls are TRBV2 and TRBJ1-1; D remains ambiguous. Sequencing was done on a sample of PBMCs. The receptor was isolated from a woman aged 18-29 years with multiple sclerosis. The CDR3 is CASTAYEITEAFF. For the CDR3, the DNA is TGTGCCAGCACCGCCTACGAAATTACTGAAGCTTTCTTT.